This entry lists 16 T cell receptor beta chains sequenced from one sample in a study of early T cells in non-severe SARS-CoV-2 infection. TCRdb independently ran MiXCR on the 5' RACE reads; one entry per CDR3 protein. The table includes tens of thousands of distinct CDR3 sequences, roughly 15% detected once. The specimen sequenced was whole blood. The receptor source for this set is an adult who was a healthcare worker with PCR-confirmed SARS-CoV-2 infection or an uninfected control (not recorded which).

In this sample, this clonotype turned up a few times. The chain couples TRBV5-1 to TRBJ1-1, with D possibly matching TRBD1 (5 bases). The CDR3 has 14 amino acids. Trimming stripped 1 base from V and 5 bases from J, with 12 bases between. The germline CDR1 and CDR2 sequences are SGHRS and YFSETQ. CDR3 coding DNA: TGCGCCAGCAGCTTGTCAGGGAGTGGTACTGAAGCTTTCTTT. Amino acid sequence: CASSLSGSGTEAFF.

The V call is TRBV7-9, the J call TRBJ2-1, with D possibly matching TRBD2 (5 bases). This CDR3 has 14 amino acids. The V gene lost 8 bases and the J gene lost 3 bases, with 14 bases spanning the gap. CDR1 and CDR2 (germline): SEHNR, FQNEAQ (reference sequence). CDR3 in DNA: TGTGCCAGCGGAGGACTGCGTGACTACAATGAGCAGTTCTTC. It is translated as CASGGLRDYNEQFF.

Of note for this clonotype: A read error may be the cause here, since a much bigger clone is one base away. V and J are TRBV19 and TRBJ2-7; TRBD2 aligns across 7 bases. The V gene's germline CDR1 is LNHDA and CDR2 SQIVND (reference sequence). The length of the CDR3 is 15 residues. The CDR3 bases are TGTGCCAATAGTCCACGGGGGGTAGTTGGACACGAGCAGTACTTC. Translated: CANSPRGVVGHEQYF.

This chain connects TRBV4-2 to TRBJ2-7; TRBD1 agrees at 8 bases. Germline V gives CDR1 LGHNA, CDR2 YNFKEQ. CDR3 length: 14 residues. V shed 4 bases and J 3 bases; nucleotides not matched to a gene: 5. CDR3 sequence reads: CASSPRDRRYEQYF. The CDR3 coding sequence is TGTGCCAGCAGCCCCCGGGACAGGCGCTACGAGCAGTACTTC.

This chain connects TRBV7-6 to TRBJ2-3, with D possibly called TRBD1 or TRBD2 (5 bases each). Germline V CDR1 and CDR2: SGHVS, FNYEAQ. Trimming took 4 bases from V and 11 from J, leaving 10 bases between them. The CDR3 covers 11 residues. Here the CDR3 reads CASSSGGGQYF. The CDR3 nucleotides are TGTGCCAGCAGCTCAGGTGGGGGGCAGTATTTT.

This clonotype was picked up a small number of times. The CDR3 loop is CASSLGGDGYTF. The CDR3 coding sequence is TGTGCCAGCAGCTTAGGTGGGGATGGCTACACCTTC. The chain combines TRBV7-6 with TRBJ1-2; D not resolved. The length of the CDR3 is 12 residues. CDR1 and CDR2 (germline): SGHVS, FNYEAQ. Between the trimmed V and J ends, which lost 1 base and 6 bases, there was a span of 6 bases.

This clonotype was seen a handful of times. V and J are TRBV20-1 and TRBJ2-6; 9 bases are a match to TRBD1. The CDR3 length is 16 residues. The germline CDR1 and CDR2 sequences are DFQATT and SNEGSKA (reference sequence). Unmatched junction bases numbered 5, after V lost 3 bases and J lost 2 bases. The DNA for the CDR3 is TGCAGTGCTAGCCCAAGACAGGGGGCTGGGGCCAACGTCCTGACTTTC. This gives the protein CSASPRQGAGANVLTF.

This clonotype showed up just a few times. The CDR3 reads CSTSRDLTFIEAFF. In nucleotides, the CDR3 is TGCAGCACGTCAAGGGACCTCACGTTTATTGAAGCTTTCTTT. This chain connects TRBV29-1 to TRBJ1-1, with D possibly matching TRBD1 (5 bases). Germline CDR1 reads SQVTM; CDR2 reads ANQGSEA. The CDR3 consists of 14 residues. V dropped 8 bases and J dropped 7 bases, with 23 bases sitting between them.

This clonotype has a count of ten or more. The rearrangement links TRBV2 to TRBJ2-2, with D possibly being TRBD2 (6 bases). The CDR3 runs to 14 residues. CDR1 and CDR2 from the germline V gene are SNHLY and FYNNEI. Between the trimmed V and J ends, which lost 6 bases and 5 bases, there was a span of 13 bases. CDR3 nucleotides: TGTGCCAGCAGAGGTACGGGAGCAACCGGGGAGCTGTTTTTT. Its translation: CASRGTGATGELFF. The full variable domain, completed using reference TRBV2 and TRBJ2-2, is EPEVTQTPSHQVTQMGQEVILRCVPISNHLYFYWYRQILGQKVEFLVSFYNNEISEKSEIFDDQFSVERPDGSNFTLKIRSTKLEDSAMYFCASRGTGATGELFFGEGSRLTVL.

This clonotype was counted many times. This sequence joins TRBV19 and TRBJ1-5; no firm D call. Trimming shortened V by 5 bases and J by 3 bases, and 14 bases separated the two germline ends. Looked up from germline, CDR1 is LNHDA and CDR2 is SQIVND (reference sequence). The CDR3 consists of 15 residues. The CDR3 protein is CASSAGTQNNQPQHF. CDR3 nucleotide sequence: TGTGCCAGTAGTGCTGGCACCCAAAACAATCAGCCCCAGCATTTT. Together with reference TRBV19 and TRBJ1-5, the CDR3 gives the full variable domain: DGGITQSPKYLFRKEGQNVTLSCEQNLNHDAMYWYRQDPGQGLRLIYYSQIVNDFQKGDIAEGYSVSREKKESFPLTVTSAQKNPTAFYLCASSAGTQNNQPQHFGDGTRLSIL.

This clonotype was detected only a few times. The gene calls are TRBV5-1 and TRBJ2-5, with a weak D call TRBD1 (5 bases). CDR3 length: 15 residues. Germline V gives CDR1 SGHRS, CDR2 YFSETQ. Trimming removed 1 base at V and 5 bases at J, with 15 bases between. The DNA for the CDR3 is TGCGCCAGCAGCTTGAAGGTCCCTTCAGGGGAGACCCAGTACTTC. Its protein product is CASSLKVPSGETQYF.

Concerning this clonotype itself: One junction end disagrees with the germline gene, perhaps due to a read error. The CDR3 loop reads CASSLVLGGEQFF. The CDR3 nucleotides read TGTGCCAGCAGCTTGGTCTTGGGGGGAGAGCAGTTCTTC. The chain joins TRBV5-1 to TRBJ2-1; weak D call: TRBD2 (6 bases). This CDR3 comprises 13 residues. Per germline, CDR1 SGHRS and CDR2 YFSETQ.

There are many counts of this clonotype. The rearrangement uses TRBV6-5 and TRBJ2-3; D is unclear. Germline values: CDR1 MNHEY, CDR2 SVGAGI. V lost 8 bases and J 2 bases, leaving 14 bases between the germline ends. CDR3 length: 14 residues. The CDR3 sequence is CASALGPSTDTQYF. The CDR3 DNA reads TGTGCCAGCGCGTTGGGCCCGTCCACAGATACGCAGTATTTT.

CDR3 coding DNA: TGTGCCAGCAGCGGCGGGACCCCAGGCTACGAGCAGTACTTC. Residues: CASSGGTPGYEQYF. This chain connects TRBV9 to TRBJ2-7, with a possible D match to TRBD2 (6 bases). Germline loops: CDR1 SGDLS, CDR2 YYNGEE. Trimming removed 3 bases from V and 3 bases from J, with 13 bases in between. This CDR3 is built from 14 residues.

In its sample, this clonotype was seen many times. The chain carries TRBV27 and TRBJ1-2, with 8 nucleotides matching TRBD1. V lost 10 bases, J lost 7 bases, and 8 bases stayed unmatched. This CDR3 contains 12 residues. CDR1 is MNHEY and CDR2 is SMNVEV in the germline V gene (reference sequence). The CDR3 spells CATKTGGGGYTF. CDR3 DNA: TGTGCCACCAAAACAGGGGGAGGTGGCTACACCTTC.

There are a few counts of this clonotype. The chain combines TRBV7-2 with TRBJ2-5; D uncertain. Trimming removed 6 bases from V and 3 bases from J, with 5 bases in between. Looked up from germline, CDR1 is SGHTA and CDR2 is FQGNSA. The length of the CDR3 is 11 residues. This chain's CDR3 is CASSYEETQYF. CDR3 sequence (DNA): TGTGCCAGCAGTTACGAAGAGACCCAGTACTTC.